The T cell receptor beta chain described here comes from a study of blood T cell repertoires in COVID-19. Study details: The United States, Italy and Spain were the sources of the acute and convalescent COVID-19 samples. Sources were T cells, B-cell-depleted T cells, or PBMCs; the material itself was cDNA or gDNA.

Study processing details: Using reference gene primer amplification, nucleated cell counts were estimated. Generated by immunoSEQ multiplex PCR, the TCRdb table keeps only in-frame clones and is missing some. Clone size and the V and J calls come from that table; the DNA yielded D and trimming. The data contain 45,000 to 55,000 clones, over 70% of them singletons. From germline, CDR1 is MNHNY and CDR2 SVGAGI (reference sequence). Trimming left V 4 bases short and J 6 bases short, with 12 bases between. CDR3 length equals 13 residues. The sequence came from a human donor with active or convalescent COVID-19. The donor label of this sample is uncertain. The rearrangement joins TRBV6-6 to TRBJ1-2, with TRBD1 as a possible D gene (6 bases). What was sequenced was peripheral blood. The CDR3 nucleotides read TGTGCCAGCAGTTCAGCGGGGGCGGATGGCTACACCTTC. Translating gives CASSSAGADGYTF.